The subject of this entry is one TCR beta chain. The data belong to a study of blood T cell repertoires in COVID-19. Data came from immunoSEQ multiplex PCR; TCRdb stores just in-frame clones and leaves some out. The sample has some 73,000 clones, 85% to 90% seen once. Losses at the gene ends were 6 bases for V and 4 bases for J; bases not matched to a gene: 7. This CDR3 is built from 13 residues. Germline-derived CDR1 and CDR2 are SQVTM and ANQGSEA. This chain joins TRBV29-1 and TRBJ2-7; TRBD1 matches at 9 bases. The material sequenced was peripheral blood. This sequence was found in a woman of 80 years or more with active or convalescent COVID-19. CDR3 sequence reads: CSVTGTGFYEQYF. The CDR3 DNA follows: TGCAGCGTGACCGGGACAGGGTTTTACGAGCAGTACTTC.